The entry below gives a single TCR beta chain sequence along with its context. Antigen specificity is unknown. CDR1 SGHRS and CDR2 YFSETQ come from the germline V gene. Trimming left V 4 bases short and J 0 bases short, with 19 bases between. This CDR3 comprises 17 residues. This sample was included in a study of cytomegalovirus exposure and HLA in healthy donors. Findings and limits, study-wide: Among TCR sequences, most were rare, though some public TCRs appeared in many donors.

A multiplex PCR was run with 60 Vbeta primers and 13 Jbeta primers. Assay used: immunoSEQ multiplex PCR; TCRdb lists only in-frame clones, some missing. The sample totals 130,000 or so clones. This sequence originates from a woman between 18 and 29 years old in good health and CMV-seronegative. The chain combines TRBV5-1 with TRBJ1-1; perhaps TRBD1 as D (6 bases). Material for sequencing was PBMCs. CDR3 amino acids: CASSPNLQGSMNTEAFF. The DNA of the CDR3 is TGCGCCAGCAGCCCAAACTTACAGGGTTCAATGAACACTGAAGCTTTCTTT. Filled out from reference TRBV5-1 and TRBJ1-1, the complete variable domain reads KAGVTQTPRYLIKTRGQQVTLSCSPISGHRSVSWYQQTPGQGLQFLFEYFSETQRNKGNFPGRFSGRQFSNSRSEMNVSTLELGDSALYLCASSPNLQGSMNTEAFFGQGTRLTVV.